These 19 T cell receptor beta chains came from one sample sequenced in a study of tumor and adjacent non-tumor tissue in lung cancer. TCRbeta libraries were built with three rounds of nested PCR, modified from ARM-PCR. TCRdb fed the multiplex PCR reads into MiXCR, producing one record per CDR3 protein. The sample carries 200,000 to 250,000 distinct CDR3 sequences, less than 80% recorded once. No cell sorting was done before RNA was extracted from the tissue. The sample was lung tumor tissue. These receptors originate from a man in his 60s with non-small cell lung cancer.

The chain carries TRBV20-1 and TRBJ2-3; TRBD1 matches 8 bases. Germline CDR1 and CDR2: DFQATT and SNEGSKA (reference sequence). CDR3 length: 13 amino acids. The CDR3 sequence is CNVSDRATDTQYF. As DNA, the CDR3 is TGCAATGTTTCGGACAGGGCGACAGATACGCAGTATTTT.

Comment on this clonotype: Likely a read error: the CDR3 ends without its conserved phenylalanine or tryptophan. Because the CDR3's place on the DNA is in doubt, the DNA is left out and the CDR3 is given as listed by TCRdb. The chain recombines TRBV11-2 with TRBJ2-3; TRBD2 is the table's D call and was not checked against the DNA. Per the germline V gene, CDR1 is SGHAT and CDR2 is FQNNGV. The CDR3 length equals 15 residues, ends included. The chain's CDR3 is CATSFFLAVTDTQYI.

CDR3 bases: TGCGCCAGCAGTGACCGCGGGGGGGCCACAGATACGCAGTATTTT. Translated: CASSDRGGATDTQYF. V is TRBV10-2 and J is TRBJ2-3; 9 bases agree with TRBD2. The CDR3 covers 15 residues. Germline-derived CDR1 and CDR2 are WSHSY and SAAADI. Trimming took 3 bases from V and 2 from J; bases not matched to a gene: 3.

This clonotype was picked up a small number of times. Just one base apart from a much larger clone, this may be a read error. V is TRBV6-6 and J is TRBJ2-3, with a weak D call TRBD2 (6 bases). Germline V gene lookup returns CDR1 MNHNY and CDR2 SVGAGI (reference sequence). This CDR3 contains 13 residues. The CDR3 reads CASSDRGGHTKYF. The CDR3 DNA is TGTGCCAGCAGTGACCGAGGAGGGCATACGAAGTATTTT.

Comment on this clonotype: A read error is possible here, since a much larger clone lies one base away. The V gene is TRBV11-2, the J gene TRBJ1-4; D remains ambiguous. Looked up from germline, CDR1 is SGHAT and CDR2 is FQNNGV. The CDR3 runs to 12 residues. V was cut by 4 bases and J by 10 bases, with 10 bases left in between. For the CDR3, the DNA is TGTGCCAGCAGCTCGATACATGGAAAACTGTTTTTT. This encodes CASSSIHGKLFF.

A note on this clonotype: The junction and the germline gene differ at one end; a read error may be behind it. The V call is TRBV11-2, the J call TRBJ2-5; D gene unclear. This CDR3 region has 13 residues. CDR1 is SGHAT and CDR2 is FQNNGV in the germline V gene. CDR3 DNA: TGTGCCAGCAGCTCCACAAGGGAAGAGACCAAGTACTTC. As protein: CASSSTREETKYF. The whole variable domain, filled in from reference TRBV11-2 and TRBJ2-5, reads EAGVAQSPRYKIIEKRQSVAFWCNPISGHATLYWYQQILGQGPKLLIQFQNNGVVDDSQLPKDRFSAERLKGVDSTLKIQPAKLEDSAVYLCASSSTREETKYFGPGTRLLVL.

On this clonotype: The CDR3 end shows no conserved phenylalanine or tryptophan, and so a read error is likely. The chain carries TRBV4-3 and TRBJ2-5; D is possibly TRBD1 or TRBD2 (6 bases each). The V gene's germline CDR1 is LGHNA and CDR2 YSLEER. CDR3 size: 16 residues. CDR3 coding DNA: TGCGTCAGCAGCCAAGATCGTATGGGGGGCTACGGGACCCAGTACTTA. Its protein product is CVSSQDRMGGYGTQYL.

The V gene is TRBV20-1, the J gene TRBJ2-3; no definite D call. With 0 bases removed from V and 2 bases from J, the gap between germline ends came to 6 bases. The CDR3 is 13 amino acids. Germline V gives CDR1 DFQATT, CDR2 SNEGSKA (reference sequence). CDR3 sequence: CSAREGDTDTQYF. The CDR3 bases are TGCAGTGCTAGAGAAGGCGACACAGATACGCAGTATTTT.

The genes are TRBV12-3 or TRBV12-4 and TRBJ1-4, with TRBD1 identical over 8 bases. This CDR3 has 14 residues. V was clipped by 6 bases and J by 8 bases; unmatched bases: 8. The CDR3 spells CASSTTGGGEKLFF. The CDR3 DNA reads TGTGCCAGCAGCACTACAGGGGGTGGGGAAAAACTGTTTTTT.

This clonotype was picked up a small number of times. J is TRBJ1-4 and V is TRBV12-3 or TRBV12-4; the D gene is possibly TRBD1 (5 bases). V gave up 2 bases and J gave up 6 bases, with 10 bases separating them. The CDR3 contains 14 residues. CDR3 amino acids: CASSLNGGDEKLFF. In DNA form, the CDR3 reads TGTGCCAGCAGTTTAAACGGGGGGGATGAAAAACTGTTTTTT.

Worth noting for this clonotype: The junction departs from germline at one end; a sequencing error may be responsible. The gene calls are TRBV5-4 and TRBJ2-1, with 13 bases that match TRBD2. The CDR3 totals 18 residues. Per the germline V gene, CDR1 is SGHNT and CDR2 is YYREEE (reference sequence). The CDR3 DNA reads as TGTCCCAGCAGCTTGTGGGGACTAGCGGGGAGCTCCTACAATGAGCAGTTCTTC. It is translated as CPSSLWGLAGSSYNEQFF. Looking up the rest from reference TRBV5-4 and TRBJ2-1 gives the full variable domain: ETGVTQSPTHLIKTRGQQVTLRCSSQSGHNTVSWYQQALGQGPQFIFQYYREEENGRGNFPPRFSGLQFPNYSSELNVNALELDDSALYLCPSSLWGLAGSSYNEQFFGPGTRLTVL.

Regarding this clonotype: The junction and the germline gene differ at one end; a read error may be behind it. The chain joins TRBV11-2 to TRBJ2-1; D not resolved. The CDR3 totals 15 residues. CDR1 and CDR2 (germline): SGHAT, FQNNGV. DNA of the CDR3: TGTGTCAGCAGCTTAGCTATGGGATCGGGCAATGAACAGTTCTTC. It yields the protein CVSSLAMGSGNEQFF. Combining the CDR3 with reference TRBV11-2 and TRBJ2-1 gives the whole variable domain EAGVAQSPRYKIIEKRQSVAFWCNPISGHATLYWYQQILGQGPKLLIQFQNNGVVDDSQLPKDRFSAERLKGVDSTLKIQPAKLEDSAVYLCVSSLAMGSGNEQFFGPGTRLTVL.

This clonotype was picked up many times. The chain uses TRBV13 and TRBJ2-7, with D unresolved. This CDR3 has 12 amino acids. Germline V gene data show CDR1 as PRHDT and CDR2 as FYEKMQ (reference sequence). Trimming stripped 4 bases from V and 3 bases from J, with 7 bases between. CDR3 amino acids: CASSSNSYEQYF. The CDR3 DNA reads TGTGCCAGCAGCTCCAACAGCTACGAGCAGTACTTC.

This clonotype was detected a few times. The chain links TRBV12-3 or TRBV12-4 to TRBJ1-1; no firm D call. The CDR3 runs 12 residues. V lost 5 bases and J lost 0, with 4 bases in between. DNA of the CDR3: TGTGCCAGCAGTAGGTTGAACACTGAAGCTTTCTTT. This encodes CASSRLNTEAFF.

This clonotype was detected many times. The chain links TRBV25-1 to TRBJ1-2, with D possibly TRBD1 on 5 matching bases. The germline V gene encodes CDR1 MGHDK and CDR2 SYGVNS. This CDR3 is built from 13 residues. The ends were cut back, 7 bases at V and 2 bases at J, with 11 bases in the middle. CDR3 amino acids: CASNQGKNYGYTF. The CDR3 region has the DNA TGTGCCAGCAACCAGGGAAAAAACTATGGCTACACCTTC.

This clonotype showed up just a few times. A much larger clone lies a single base off, so this may be a read error. J is TRBJ1-2 and V is TRBV20-1; TRBD1 might be the D (6 bases). Per germline, CDR1 DFQATT and CDR2 SNEGSKA (reference sequence). The CDR3 runs 15 residues. The DNA of the CDR3 is TGCAGTGCTAGAGAGGGGGCTAGGGCCTACTATGGCTACATCTTC. Translated: CSAREGARAYYGYIF.

This CDR3 reads CSVERPGGETQYF. DNA of the CDR3: TGCAGCGTTGAAAGACCGGGAGGGGAGACCCAGTACTTC. This sequence joins TRBV29-1 and TRBJ2-5; TRBD2 matches at 8 bases. The V and J ends lost 2 bases and 5 bases, in that order; junction bases with no gene match: 4. Germline CDR1 and CDR2: SQVTM and ANQGSEA. The CDR3 extends over 13 amino acids.

The sample holds a few counts of this clonotype. This chain uses TRBV28 with TRBJ2-1; TRBD2 is a possible D gene (5 bases). Trimming cost V 6 bases and J 10 bases, with 10 bases left between them. Germline-derived CDR1 and CDR2 are MDHEN and SYDVKM. CDR3 length: 11 amino acids. The CDR3 region has the DNA TGTGCCAGCAGGGAGGATAGGGAGCAGTTCTTC. Translating gives CASREDREQFF. The variable domain in full, with the rest retrieved from reference TRBV28 and TRBJ2-1, is DVKVTQSSRYLVKRTGEKVFLECVQDMDHENMFWYRQDPGLGLRLIYFSYDVKMKEKGDIPEGYSVSREKKERFSLILESASTNQTSMYLCASREDREQFFGPGTRLTVL.

A remark on this clonotype: One end of the junction fails to match germline, which may point to a read error. V usage is TRBV5-1 and J usage is TRBJ2-2, with TRBD1 matching over 7 bases. Germline lookup yields CDR1 SGHRS and CDR2 YFSETQ. This CDR3 spans 15 amino acids. For the CDR3, the DNA is TGCACCAGTACCAGGGGGAGATCGAACACAGGGGAGCTGTTTTTT. As protein: CTSTRGRSNTGELFF. Full variable domain (outside the CDR3, taken from reference TRBV5-1 and TRBJ2-2): KAGVTQTPRYLIKTRGQQVTLSCSPISGHRSVSWYQQTPGQGLQFLFEYFSETQRNKGNFPGRFSGRQFSNSRSEMNVSTLELGDSALYLCTSTRGRSNTGELFFGEGSRLTVL.